A selection of T cell receptor beta chains follows, all from one sample in a study of blood T cell repertoires in COVID-19. Libraries were prepared by immunoSEQ multiplex PCR; TCRdb keeps only in-frame clonotypes and omits some of them. This sample has approximately 160,000 clones, with 86% found just once. Sample: peripheral blood. The receptors come from a man in his fifties with active or convalescent COVID-19. CDR3s leave out the opening cysteine and the closing phenylalanine or tryptophan. Fields, in order: CDR3 protein, V gene, J gene, clone size, D gene. D genes are given only for firm matches. Some rows mark clone size as missing; the rest say once, few, many or name a class of expanded clone.

CDR3 protein: ASSLAPPWTGNYEQY
V gene: TRBV7-2
J gene: TRBJ2-7
clone size: .
D gene: TRBD1

CDR3 protein: ASSSRDRGTDTQY
V gene: TRBV7-2
J gene: TRBJ2-3
clone size: .
D gene: TRBD1

CDR3 protein: ASSPYGTSADTQY
V gene: TRBV7-3
J gene: TRBJ2-3
clone size: .
D gene: TRBD2

CDR3 protein: ASSLEPGSEAF
V gene: TRBV7-9
J gene: TRBJ1-1
clone size: .
D gene: .

CDR3 protein: ASRDLWTGRNQPQH
V gene: TRBV19
J gene: TRBJ1-5
clone size: .
D gene: TRBD1

CDR3 protein: ASSRTLAGREQY
V gene: TRBV28
J gene: TRBJ2-7
clone size: .
D gene: TRBD2

CDR3 protein: ASSKQGPSGNTIY
V gene: TRBV19
J gene: TRBJ1-3
clone size: .
D gene: TRBD1

CDR3 protein: ASSIEAGQTGELF
V gene: TRBV19
J gene: TRBJ2-2
clone size: .
D gene: .

CDR3 protein: ASRWTGAKEQY
V gene: TRBV27
J gene: TRBJ2-7
clone size: .
D gene: TRBD1

CDR3 protein: ASSSSTGFSTYEQY
V gene: TRBV5-1
J gene: TRBJ2-7
clone size: once
D gene: .

CDR3 protein: ASSLATVSYGYT
V gene: TRBV7-9
J gene: TRBJ1-2
clone size: .
D gene: .

CDR3 protein: ASSLESLFNEQF
V gene: TRBV7-9
J gene: TRBJ2-1
clone size: .
D gene: .

CDR3 protein: ANRQVNTEAF
V gene: TRBV30
J gene: TRBJ1-1
clone size: .
D gene: .

CDR3 protein: ASTAGTSVVNEQF
V gene: TRBV9
J gene: TRBJ2-1
clone size: .
D gene: TRBD2

CDR3 protein: SASTGDEKLF
V gene: TRBV29-1
J gene: TRBJ1-4
clone size: .
D gene: TRBD1

CDR3 protein: ASSLKRLAGGITDTQY
V gene: TRBV7-2
J gene: TRBJ2-3
clone size: .
D gene: TRBD2

CDR3 protein: ASSSGEVLVSETQY
V gene: TRBV6-5
J gene: TRBJ2-5
clone size: once
D gene: .

CDR3 protein: ASRAGQGGYDEQF
V gene: TRBV2
J gene: TRBJ2-1
clone size: .
D gene: TRBD1

CDR3 protein: ASSESWGEGQETQY
V gene: TRBV25-1
J gene: TRBJ2-5
clone size: .
D gene: .

CDR3 protein: ATSLGTSGGYTQY
V gene: TRBV24-1
J gene: TRBJ2-3
clone size: .
D gene: TRBD2

CDR3 protein: ASSTPRGTQY
V gene: TRBV7-2
J gene: TRBJ2-5
clone size: .
D gene: .

CDR3 protein: ASSPVVQANEKLF
V gene: TRBV7-2
J gene: TRBJ1-4
clone size: .
D gene: .

CDR3 protein: ASSLELPYQETQY
V gene: TRBV5-8
J gene: TRBJ2-5
clone size: .
D gene: .

CDR3 protein: ASSYEQGFGETQY
V gene: TRBV7-9
J gene: TRBJ2-5
clone size: medium-sized
D gene: .

CDR3 protein: ASSSGTGEAF
V gene: TRBV2
J gene: TRBJ1-1
clone size: .
D gene: TRBD1

CDR3 protein: ATSDSKTANYGYT
V gene: TRBV24-1
J gene: TRBJ1-2
clone size: .
D gene: .

CDR3 protein: ASSLAGQQGRYEQY
V gene: TRBV7-6
J gene: TRBJ2-7
clone size: few
D gene: .

CDR3 protein: ASSQGRTGVGGYT
V gene: TRBV3-1/TRBV3-2
J gene: TRBJ1-2
clone size: .
D gene: TRBD1

CDR3 protein: ASRRRSATNEKLF
V gene: TRBV25-1
J gene: TRBJ1-4
clone size: .
D gene: .

CDR3 protein: ASSLAGEGTGANVLT
V gene: TRBV7-8
J gene: TRBJ2-6
clone size: .
D gene: .

CDR3 protein: SAPTYNEQF
V gene: TRBV29-1
J gene: TRBJ2-1
clone size: once
D gene: .

CDR3 protein: ASSRPGLVGTDTQY
V gene: TRBV28
J gene: TRBJ2-3
clone size: .
D gene: TRBD2

CDR3 protein: ASSVLVSSYNEQF
V gene: TRBV9
J gene: TRBJ2-1
clone size: .
D gene: .

CDR3 protein: ASSPRLAGVSGANVLT
V gene: TRBV13
J gene: TRBJ2-6
clone size: .
D gene: TRBD2

CDR3 protein: ASSATGSRNEQY
V gene: TRBV7-9
J gene: TRBJ2-7
clone size: few
D gene: .

CDR3 protein: AIRDSGNTIY
V gene: TRBV10-3
J gene: TRBJ1-3
clone size: .
D gene: .

CDR3 protein: ASSQEGAARYEQY
V gene: TRBV3-1/TRBV3-2
J gene: TRBJ2-7
clone size: .
D gene: .

CDR3 protein: ASSLNQDSYEQY
V gene: TRBV5-1
J gene: TRBJ2-7
clone size: .
D gene: .

CDR3 protein: ASSQNVRDTEAF
V gene: TRBV19
J gene: TRBJ1-1
clone size: few
D gene: .

CDR3 protein: ASSDSERGPRDTQY
V gene: TRBV7-2
J gene: TRBJ2-3
clone size: .
D gene: TRBD2

CDR3 protein: ASSLTGESYGYT
V gene: TRBV11-2
J gene: TRBJ1-2
clone size: .
D gene: .

CDR3 protein: ASSQQGSYNEQF
V gene: TRBV4-3
J gene: TRBJ2-1
clone size: .
D gene: .

CDR3 protein: ASGFDTGSYGYT
V gene: TRBV12-5
J gene: TRBJ1-2
clone size: once
D gene: .

CDR3 protein: AISLGPTGSGANVLT
V gene: TRBV10-3
J gene: TRBJ2-6
clone size: .
D gene: .

CDR3 protein: ASSAGQFFAEAF
V gene: TRBV7-9
J gene: TRBJ1-1
clone size: .
D gene: .

CDR3 protein: ASSLDRGEQY
V gene: TRBV5-6
J gene: TRBJ2-7
clone size: .
D gene: TRBD1

CDR3 protein: ASSLSSGASNEQF
V gene: TRBV7-3
J gene: TRBJ2-1
clone size: .
D gene: TRBD2

CDR3 protein: ASSPGHLQFPNTGELF
V gene: TRBV5-1
J gene: TRBJ2-2
clone size: .
D gene: .

CDR3 protein: ASSLAAGITGELF
V gene: TRBV7-8
J gene: TRBJ2-2
clone size: .
D gene: .

CDR3 protein: ASSEDRDYNSPLH
V gene: TRBV6-6
J gene: TRBJ1-6
clone size: .
D gene: TRBD1

CDR3 protein: ASSQSSDGRIRTPGEAF
V gene: TRBV16
J gene: TRBJ1-1
clone size: .
D gene: .

CDR3 protein: ASSQDGAETGYGYT
V gene: TRBV4-3
J gene: TRBJ1-2
clone size: .
D gene: .

CDR3 protein: ASSQDPGAGEKLF
V gene: TRBV3-1/TRBV3-2
J gene: TRBJ1-4
clone size: .
D gene: .

CDR3 protein: ASSATSGSYNEQF
V gene: TRBV19
J gene: TRBJ2-1
clone size: .
D gene: TRBD2

CDR3 protein: ASSPLAGTGGWDGYT
V gene: TRBV18
J gene: TRBJ1-2
clone size: .
D gene: TRBD1

CDR3 protein: ASSLSREEETQY
V gene: TRBV5-1
J gene: TRBJ2-5
clone size: .
D gene: TRBD2

CDR3 protein: ASSLASGGAFGELF
V gene: TRBV7-2
J gene: TRBJ2-2
clone size: .
D gene: TRBD2

CDR3 protein: ASSTRRTGGGTEAF
V gene: TRBV6-2/TRBV6-3
J gene: TRBJ1-1
clone size: .
D gene: TRBD1

CDR3 protein: ASRNRGAATQY
V gene: TRBV6-5
J gene: TRBJ2-3
clone size: .
D gene: TRBD1

CDR3 protein: ASSQDSRGGSIRNEQF
V gene: TRBV4-2
J gene: TRBJ2-1
clone size: .
D gene: TRBD2